These 5 T cell receptor beta chains were sequenced from one sample in a study of lymphopenia after photon versus proton radiotherapy. Some clones are missing from TCRdb's copy, which holds only in-frame ones; the method was immunoSEQ multiplex PCR. Here the sample spans fewer than 70,000 clones, over 70% being singletons. Sequenced here: peripheral blood, sampled from a patient treated with proton-based radiotherapy. The receptors stem from a man older than 75 with esophageal cancer.

The rearrangement joins TRBV12-5 to TRBJ2-1; perhaps D is TRBD1 or TRBD2 (5 bases each). This CDR3 has 15 residues. Germline V gene sequence: CDR1 LGHNT, CDR2 FRNRAP. V lost 6 bases to trimming and J lost 4 bases, with 16 bases between them. The CDR3 loop reads CASGSGGVGYNEQFF. CDR3 sequence (DNA): TGTGCTAGTGGGTCTGGGGGAGTGGGTTACAATGAGCAGTTCTTC.

A few counts support this clone. The V and J genes are TRBV7-2 and TRBJ2-5, with 14 bases lining up with TRBD2. V gave up 5 bases and J gave up 4 bases; unmatched junction bases: 12. Germline CDR1 and CDR2: SGHTA and FQGNSA. CDR3 size: 18 residues. CDR3 bases: TGTGCCAGCAGCACCCGGAGACTAGCGGGAGGGTGGGGAGAGACCCAGTACTTC. The encoded protein is CASSTRRLAGGWGETQYF.

This sequence joins TRBV5-1 and TRBJ2-3; 7 bases align to TRBD1. CDR3 size: 14 residues. From germline, CDR1 is SGHRS and CDR2 YFSETQ. V lost 4 bases, J lost 6 bases, and 8 bases stayed unmatched. The CDR3 protein is CASSQGQSEDTQYF. The CDR3, as DNA: TGCGCCAGCAGCCAGGGACAGTCCGAGGATACGCAGTATTTT.

This sequence joins TRBV4-3 and TRBJ1-5; the D gene is possibly TRBD1 (5 bases). CDR3 length: 15 amino acids. The germline V gene has CDR1 LGHNA and CDR2 YSLEER. With 0 bases removed from V and 7 bases from J, the gap between germline ends came to 13 bases. CDR3: CASSQDRWGDQPQHF. The CDR3 nucleotides read TGCGCCAGCAGCCAAGATCGTTGGGGGGACCAGCCCCAGCATTTT.

This chain connects TRBV5-1 to TRBJ2-4, with D possibly TRBD2 on 6 matching bases. The CDR3 has 15 amino acids. Germline CDR1 SGHRS, CDR2 YFSETQ. Trimming stripped 1 base from V and 7 bases from J, with 15 bases between. CDR3 nucleotide sequence: TGCGCCAGCAGCTTGATGTCGGGGGAGTCGAACATTCAGTACTTC. Its protein is CASSLMSGESNIQYF.